The rows below give T cell receptor beta chains drawn from one sample of a study of blood T cell repertoires in COVID-19. Sequencing was performed with immunoSEQ multiplex PCR; in TCRdb, only in-frame clones are kept and a portion is missing. The repertoire includes some 220,000 clones, approximately 90% of them detected once, and about 4% sits in the top ten. Sequenced sample: PBMCs or T cells enriched from blood (not recorded which). The receptors derive from a woman aged 40 to 50 with acute COVID-19. Both conserved end residues are part of each CDR3. The D gene is left open where the match is weak.

j_call v_call d_call cdr3_aa
TRBJ1-4 TRBV20-1 NA CSASRAGVKEKLFF
TRBJ1-1 TRBV3-1/TRBV3-2 NA CASSQERGIEAFF
TRBJ1-6 TRBV7-2 NA CASSFLNTGDGRSPLHF
TRBJ1-2 TRBV25-1 NA CASSESRDTNYGYTF
TRBJ1-1 TRBV14 TRBD1 CASSPRQGFTEAFF
TRBJ1-1 TRBV6-5 TRBD1 CASSLNRGDTEAFF
TRBJ1-1 TRBV29-1 NA CSATVNTEAFF
TRBJ1-3 TRBV7-2 NA CASSLGGRGTGNTIYF
TRBJ1-2 TRBV6-1 NA CASSEAGRPGGYGYTF
TRBJ1-1 TRBV11-3 TRBD1 CASKPQGQNTEAFF
TRBJ2-1 TRBV12-5 NA CASGFGLHEQFF
TRBJ1-2 TRBV2 TRBD1 CASSPDRDVSYTF
TRBJ1-1 TRBV6-6 TRBD1 CASSLRGRNTEAFF
TRBJ2-1 TRBV9 NA CASSVLDGSEQFF
TRBJ1-2 TRBV7-8 NA CASSSGSRANF
TRBJ1-4 TRBV5-1 NA CASSLGRGRYEKLFF
TRBJ1-6 TRBV2 NA CASQSGVGNSPLHF
TRBJ1-2 TRBV29-1 TRBD1 CSVVGLDRVYGYTF
TRBJ1-5 TRBV5-5 NA CASSLRGNSNQPQHF
TRBJ2-7 TRBV13 NA CASSLDDSNREQYF
TRBJ2-7 TRBV19 TRBD1 CASTPGTGAYEQYF
TRBJ1-1 TRBV15 NA CATSRDSVLSGSEAFF
TRBJ1-4 TRBV7-3 TRBD1 CASSPQGAPEEKLFF
TRBJ1-4 TRBV28 NA CASSFPGGGSEKLFF
TRBJ2-1 TRBV6-5 TRBD2 CASSYRSGGASSQFF
TRBJ1-6 TRBV7-9 NA CASSLVGSSYNSPLHF
TRBJ1-1 TRBV19 NA CASTPTRQNTEAFF
TRBJ2-2 TRBV5-1 TRBD1 CASSPTGLVGELFF
TRBJ2-5 TRBV9 TRBD2 CASSVDPLSGGPWTQYF
TRBJ1-4 TRBV18 NA CATKNPEYEKLFF
TRBJ2-5 TRBV5-4 TRBD2 CASSLAGVAGQETQYF
TRBJ1-3 TRBV6-1 TRBD1 CASSEGTGWDTIYF
TRBJ2-1 TRBV18 TRBD2 CASSRTSGDNEQFF